A selection of T cell receptor beta chains follows, all from one sample in a study of T-cell memory formation after mild COVID-19. TCRdb reprocessed the 5' RACE reads with MiXCR, giving one entry per CDR3 protein. The repertoire consists of some 100,000 distinct CDR3 sequences, with around 10% occurring once and the leading ten covering about two fifths. The material sequenced was PBMCs or a T cell subset sorted from them (not recorded which). The origin of the receptors is a young man who had mild COVID-19 (a few samples of this study predate the infection). Cell type and time point are not known. The CDR3 runs from the conserved cysteine through the conserved F or W. Each record gives: V gene, D gene, J gene, clone size, CDR3 DNA, CDR3 protein. D genes are given only for firm matches. Clone size appears in some rows only: once, few, many, or a class for an expanded clone.

v_call: TRBV29-1; d_call: TRBD1; j_call: TRBJ2-4; clone_size: -; cdr3_nt: TGCAGCGTCCCGACAGGGAATAGGAACATTCAGTACTTC; cdr3_aa: CSVPTGNRNIQYF
v_call: TRBV23-1; d_call: -; j_call: TRBJ1-4; clone_size: few; cdr3_nt: TGCGCCAGCATGCGTCAGCCGAATGAAAAACTGTTTTTT; cdr3_aa: CASMRQPNEKLFF
v_call: TRBV12-3/TRBV12-4; d_call: TRBD1; j_call: TRBJ1-2; clone_size: few; cdr3_nt: TGTGCCAGCAGTCCGGGACAGCCCGGTCGCTACACCTTC; cdr3_aa: CASSPGQPGRYTF
v_call: TRBV24-1; d_call: -; j_call: TRBJ2-5; clone_size: medium-sized; cdr3_nt: TGTGCCACCAGCGGATGGGGGGAGGAAGAGACCCAGTACTTC; cdr3_aa: CATSGWGEEETQYF
v_call: TRBV10-3; d_call: -; j_call: TRBJ1-5; clone_size: -; cdr3_nt: TGTGCCATCAGCCCCACAGGGAGCGTCGATTATAGCAATCAGCCCCAGCATTTT; cdr3_aa: CAISPTGSVDYSNQPQHF
v_call: TRBV7-9; d_call: -; j_call: TRBJ2-7; clone_size: -; cdr3_nt: TGTGCCAGCACCCCTATCGGAAGGGGTGACTCCTACGAGCAGTACTTC; cdr3_aa: CASTPIGRGDSYEQYF
v_call: TRBV6-2/TRBV6-3; d_call: TRBD1; j_call: TRBJ2-3; clone_size: few; cdr3_nt: TGTGCCAGCACCGAACAGGGGGCAGATACGCAGTATTTT; cdr3_aa: CASTEQGADTQYF
v_call: TRBV7-2; d_call: TRBD1; j_call: TRBJ2-5; clone_size: -; cdr3_nt: TGTGCCAGCAGCTCCTGGGACAGAGCTAGGAAGACCCAGTACTTC; cdr3_aa: CASSSWDRARKTQYF
v_call: TRBV6-2/TRBV6-3; d_call: -; j_call: TRBJ1-6; clone_size: few; cdr3_nt: TGTGCCAGCAGAAGCGCCGACAGCTTCAATTCACCCCTCCACTTT; cdr3_aa: CASRSADSFNSPLHF
v_call: TRBV6-2/TRBV6-3; d_call: -; j_call: TRBJ1-2; clone_size: -; cdr3_nt: TGTGCCAGCAGTTACGGACGAGGCTACACCTTC; cdr3_aa: CASSYGRGYTF
v_call: TRBV7-2; d_call: TRBD1; j_call: TRBJ1-2; clone_size: few; cdr3_nt: TGTGCCAGCAGCATTTACAGGGGGCGCGGTGGCTACACCTTC; cdr3_aa: CASSIYRGRGGYTF
v_call: TRBV11-1; d_call: TRBD1; j_call: TRBJ2-1; clone_size: -; cdr3_nt: TGTGCCAGCAGCACCTTAGGGACAGGGTCCAATGAGCAGTTCTTC; cdr3_aa: CASSTLGTGSNEQFF
v_call: TRBV7-2; d_call: TRBD1; j_call: TRBJ1-2; clone_size: few; cdr3_nt: TGTGCCAGCAGCTTATTGGGACAGGGGGCCCTTCATGGCTACACCTTC; cdr3_aa: CASSLLGQGALHGYTF
v_call: TRBV24-1; d_call: -; j_call: TRBJ2-2; clone_size: -; cdr3_nt: TGTGCCACCAGCCCCACCGGGAGCGGCCACGGGGAGCTGTTTTTT; cdr3_aa: CATSPTGSGHGELFF
v_call: TRBV29-1; d_call: -; j_call: TRBJ1-1; clone_size: few; cdr3_nt: TGCAGCGTTGAACAGGGTCGGGACACTGAAGCTTTCTTT; cdr3_aa: CSVEQGRDTEAFF
v_call: TRBV12-3/TRBV12-4; d_call: -; j_call: TRBJ1-2; clone_size: many; cdr3_nt: TGTGCCAGCAGTTTGTCGGGCAGGGTGGGCGACAGCTACACCTTC; cdr3_aa: CASSLSGRVGDSYTF
v_call: TRBV7-9; d_call: -; j_call: TRBJ2-1; clone_size: many; cdr3_nt: TGTGCCAGCACCCCACCCCTGCGGACACTCAATGAGCAGTTCTTC; cdr3_aa: CASTPPLRTLNEQFF
v_call: TRBV7-9; d_call: -; j_call: TRBJ2-1; clone_size: few; cdr3_nt: TGTGCCAGCACCCCGGGGATGCAGTTCTTC; cdr3_aa: CASTPGMQFF